The TCR beta chain under discussion was sequenced for a study of response to subunit inactivated influenza vaccine. In germline, CDR1 is MNHNS, CDR2 SASEGT. V lost 7 bases, J lost 5 bases, and 23 bases lay in between. The CDR3 extends over 16 amino acids. TCRdb itself ran the RT-PCR reads through MiXCR, one entry per CDR3 protein. The data contain about 190,000 distinct CDR3 sequences, approximately 14% of them singletons. This sequence joins TRBV6-1 and TRBJ2-5; the D gene could be TRBD1 or TRBD2 (5 bases each). This sequence was found in a man between 50 and 59 years old who received an inactivated influenza vaccine. The sample in question was CD8+ T cells sorted from PBMCs, obtained roughly 5 days after vaccination. The CDR3: CASTPLSDRGWETQYF. CDR3 DNA sequence: TGTGCCAGCACCCCCTTATCGGACCGGGGCTGGGAGACCCAGTACTTC.